The entry below describes one TCR beta chain. The target antigen is unknown. Trimming took off 2 bases at V and 3 bases at J, with 10 bases between the two ends. This CDR3 is built from 13 residues. CDR1 and CDR2 from the germline V gene are GTSNPN and SVGIG (reference sequence). This sample is drawn from a study of cytomegalovirus exposure and HLA in healthy donors. General study points: Some segments of the V type, notably TRBV6-2 and TRBV6-3, were excluded as indistinguishable.

Both 60 Vbeta primers and 13 Jbeta primers went into the PCR. Original handling: Around 10 million of the approximately 80 million unique TCR beta chains counted in a later analysis were shared. Profiling relied on immunoSEQ multiplex PCR, and the TCRdb table lists in-frame clones only, not all of them. V, J and clone size are taken as reported in that table, and D and trimming were inferred from the DNA itself. The table for this sample gives under 50,000 clones. V is TRBV30 and J is TRBJ1-2, with a possible D match to TRBD1 (5 bases). The sequenced material came from PBMCs. This sequence was found in a male donor in good health and CMV-seronegative. CDR3 nucleotide sequence: TGTGCCTGGAGTTTGGGGGGGGACTATGGCTACACCTTC. Its protein is CAWSLGGDYGYTF.